A selection of T cell receptor beta chains follows, all from one sample in a study of shared clonotypes between healthy human individuals. Repertoires were generated with immunoSEQ multiplex PCR, while TCRdb's copy carries only in-frame clones and drops some. The data show 2 million to 2.5 million clones, about nine tenths seen once. The sample was naive CD4+ T cells from PBMCs. The receptors come from a young man in good health. Some clones in this sample may be carry-over from other donors' samples. Both conserved end residues are part of each CDR3. A D gene is named only where the DNA matches it firmly. Some rows mark clone size as missing; the rest say once, few, many or name a class of expanded clone.

v_call	j_call	d_call	clone_size	cdr3_aa	cdr3_nt
TRBV5-4	TRBJ2-5	-	-	CASSLDGRRETQYF	TGTGCCAGCAGCTTGGACGGGCGGCGGGAGACCCAGTACTTC
TRBV5-4	TRBJ1-5	-	-	CASSRTRARQPQHF	TGTGCCAGCAGCCGGACGCGGGCTCGGCAGCCCCAGCATTTT
TRBV11-2	TRBJ1-1	TRBD1	-	CASSTYRGRVGNTEAFF	TGTGCCAGCAGCACCTACAGGGGGCGGGTGGGGAACACTGAAGCTTTCTTT
TRBV4-3	TRBJ2-3	-	-	CASSQAAGVLLDTQYF	TGCGCCAGCAGCCAAGCCGCAGGGGTACTCCTGGATACGCAGTATTTT
TRBV18	TRBJ2-7	TRBD1	-	CASSRSRQGPYEQYF	TGTGCCAGCTCACGCAGTAGACAGGGACCCTACGAGCAGTACTTC
TRBV2	TRBJ2-7	-	-	CASSGNTAEQYF	TGTGCCAGCAGTGGTAACACAGCCGAGCAGTACTTC
TRBV4-1	TRBJ1-4	-	few	CASTPVWAENEKLFF	TGCGCCAGCACCCCCGTTTGGGCAGAGAATGAAAAACTGTTTTTT
TRBV19	TRBJ2-5	-	-	CASKREWEETQYF	TGTGCCAGTAAACGGGAGTGGGAAGAGACCCAGTACTTC
TRBV2	TRBJ1-1	-	few	CASSERGGGTEAFF	TGTGCCAGCAGTGAAAGGGGTGGGGGCACTGAAGCTTTCTTT
TRBV2	TRBJ1-1	-	once	CASREQTNTEAFF	TGTGCCAGCAGGGAACAAACGAACACTGAAGCTTTCTTT
TRBV5-1	TRBJ2-2	-	-	CASSSVQNANTGELFF	TGCGCCAGCAGCTCGGTTCAGAACGCGAACACCGGGGAGCTGTTTTTT
TRBV14	TRBJ2-7	-	-	CASSPWDGAAQYF	TGTGCCAGCAGCCCTTGGGACGGAGCAGCGCAGTACTTC
TRBV10-3	TRBJ1-5	-	-	CAISEGESNQPQHF	TGTGCCATCAGTGAGGGGGAGTCCAATCAGCCCCAGCATTTT
TRBV5-1	TRBJ2-5	-	-	CASSLMSAQETQYF	TGCGCCAGCAGCTTGATGTCGGCCCAAGAGACCCAGTACTTC
TRBV6-5	TRBJ1-2	-	-	CASSYAREGYGYTF	TGTGCCAGCAGTTACGCTCGGGAGGGCTATGGCTACACCTTC
TRBV5-5	TRBJ2-7	-	-	CASSLGHLPYEQYF	TGTGCCAGCAGCCTGGGACACCTCCCCTACGAGCAGTACTTC
TRBV5-6	TRBJ2-4	-	-	CASSPNGNIQYF	TGTGCCAGCAGCCCCAATGGGAACATTCAGTACTTC
TRBV6-5	TRBJ1-1	-	-	CASSPWESTEAFF	TGTGCCAGCAGTCCATGGGAGAGCACTGAAGCTTTCTTT
TRBV7-2	TRBJ1-1	TRBD1	-	CASSLRGSEAFF	TGTGCCAGCAGCCTCAGGGGGTCTGAAGCTTTCTTT
TRBV2	TRBJ2-4	TRBD1	-	CATGQGSHIQYF	TGTGCCACTGGACAGGGGTCGCACATTCAGTACTTC
TRBV7-9	TRBJ2-3	-	-	CAAIPVRSITDTQYF	TGTGCCGCAATCCCCGTACGGTCTATCACAGATACGCAGTATTTT
TRBV5-1	TRBJ2-7	-	-	CASSPSPGSSYEQYF	TGCGCCAGCAGCCCATCCCCCGGGTCCTCCTACGAGCAGTACTTC
TRBV5-1	TRBJ2-1	TRBD2	-	CASSKQPTGTSGGNEQFF	TGCGCCAGCAGCAAGCAACCGACCGGGACTAGCGGGGGGAATGAGCAGTTCTTC
TRBV5-1	TRBJ1-1	TRBD1	-	CASREKTGTNEAFF	TGCGCCAGCAGGGAAAAGACAGGGACCAATGAAGCTTTCTTT
TRBV7-3	TRBJ2-3	-	-	CASSPEGRSGVDTQYF	TGTGCCAGCAGCCCAGAAGGACGGTCTGGGGTAGATACGCAGTATTTT
TRBV15	TRBJ2-7	-	-	CATSRGQGPYEQYF	TGTGCCACCAGCAGAGGGCAGGGCCCCTACGAGCAGTACTTC
TRBV19	TRBJ2-1	-	-	CASSIVPRNYNEQFF	TGTGCCAGTAGTATCGTCCCACGGAACTACAATGAGCAGTTCTTC
TRBV7-9	TRBJ2-5	-	-	CASSLAQGKGETQYF	TGTGCCAGCAGCTTAGCGCAGGGGAAGGGAGAGACCCAGTACTTC
TRBV7-2	TRBJ2-7	TRBD1	-	CASSLRQGAYEQYF	TGTGCCAGCAGCCTTCGACAGGGGGCCTACGAGCAGTACTTC
TRBV5-4	TRBJ1-1	-	-	CASSLWGLNTEAFF	TGTGCCAGCAGCTTGTGGGGGCTGAACACTGAAGCTTTCTTT
TRBV6-5	TRBJ2-5	-	-	CASSYLGFQETQYF	TGTGCCAGCAGTTACTTGGGATTCCAAGAGACCCAGTACTTC
TRBV5-4	TRBJ1-3	-	-	CASSSPRDGTSSGNTIYF	TGTGCCAGCAGCTCACCCCGGGACGGAACTTCGTCCGGAAACACCATATATTTT
TRBV7-6	TRBJ1-3	-	-	CASSSPGDGGNTIYF	TGTGCCAGCAGCTCTCCGGGGGACGGAGGAAACACCATATATTTT
TRBV29-1	TRBJ1-4	-	-	CSVHEAAKDEKLFF	TGCAGCGTTCACGAGGCGGCCAAAGATGAAAAACTGTTTTTT
TRBV7-3	TRBJ2-2	-	-	CASSLRTLGTGELFF	TGTGCCAGCAGCCTTCGGACCCTTGGCACCGGGGAGCTGTTTTTT
TRBV6-5	TRBJ1-2	-	-	CASSPRLTDYGYTF	TGTGCCAGCAGTCCCAGGCTCACCGACTATGGCTACACCTTC
TRBV28	TRBJ1-2	-	-	CASSHRDGGYGYTF	TGTGCCAGCAGTCACCGGGACGGAGGCTATGGCTACACCTTC
TRBV6-5	TRBJ2-1	TRBD1	-	CATRWDRGVGEQFF	TGTGCCACGAGATGGGACAGGGGAGTGGGTGAGCAGTTCTTC
TRBV10-1	TRBJ2-5	TRBD1	once	CASSNRGGQGTQYF	TGCGCCAGCAGTAACAGGGGTGGACAGGGGACCCAGTACTTC
TRBV6-5	TRBJ2-3	-	once	CASRLWEGGGDTQYF	TGTGCCAGCAGACTATGGGAGGGAGGGGGAGATACGCAGTATTTT
TRBV5-1	TRBJ1-3	-	-	CASSLDSQKGNTIYF	TGCGCCAGCAGCCTCGACAGCCAGAAAGGAAACACCATATATTTT
TRBV19	TRBJ2-1	TRBD2	-	CASLIIAGSYNEQFF	TGTGCCAGTCTTATTATAGCGGGATCCTACAATGAGCAGTTCTTC
TRBV5-1	TRBJ2-7	-	few	CASSLQGYEQYF	TGCGCCAGCAGCTTACAGGGCTACGAGCAGTACTTC
TRBV11-2	TRBJ2-7	TRBD2	-	CASSQETSGTRAYEQYF	TGTGCCAGCAGCCAAGAGACGTCCGGGACTAGGGCCTACGAGCAGTACTTC
TRBV2	TRBJ1-5	TRBD1	few	CASSLMRTGVSNQPQHF	TGTGCCAGCAGCCTAATGAGGACAGGGGTTAGCAATCAGCCCCAGCATTTT
TRBV11-2	TRBJ2-7	-	-	CASSPNQDEQYF	TGTGCCAGCAGCCCCAATCAGGACGAGCAGTACTTC
TRBV19	TRBJ1-5	-	-	CASSPRLNSNQPQHF	TGTGCCAGTAGTCCTAGGCTCAATAGCAATCAGCCCCAGCATTTT
TRBV5-1	TRBJ2-7	-	-	CASSLLQSFSYEQYF	TGCGCCAGCAGCTTGCTCCAGTCCTTCTCCTACGAGCAGTACTTC
TRBV27	TRBJ1-4	-	-	CASSFRAGSFTNEKLFF	TGTGCCAGCAGTTTTCGGGCAGGGAGTTTTACTAATGAAAAACTGTTTTTT
TRBV4-3	TRBJ1-4	-	-	CASSQGGADEKLFF	TGCGCCAGCAGCCAAGGGGGCGCCGATGAAAAACTGTTTTTT
TRBV30	TRBJ2-5	-	-	CAWLTGTTQYF	TGTGCCTGGTTAACAGGGACGACCCAGTACTTC
TRBV5-5	TRBJ1-5	-	-	CATSPDYSNQPQHF	TGTGCCACCTCCCCCGATTATAGCAATCAGCCCCAGCATTTT
TRBV2	TRBJ1-1	TRBD1	-	CASTGQPNTEAFF	TGTGCCAGCACGGGACAGCCGAACACTGAAGCTTTCTTT